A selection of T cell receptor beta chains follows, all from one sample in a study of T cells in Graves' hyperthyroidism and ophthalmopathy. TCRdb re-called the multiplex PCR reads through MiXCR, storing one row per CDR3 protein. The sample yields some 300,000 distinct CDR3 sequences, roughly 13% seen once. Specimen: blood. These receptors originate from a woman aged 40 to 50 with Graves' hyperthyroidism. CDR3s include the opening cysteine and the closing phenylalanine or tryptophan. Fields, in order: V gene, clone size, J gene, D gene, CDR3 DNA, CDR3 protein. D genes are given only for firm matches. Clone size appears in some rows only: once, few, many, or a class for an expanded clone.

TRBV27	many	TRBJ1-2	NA	TGTGCCAGCAGTCGATCGCGGGAACTGAGTTATGGCTACACCTTC	CASSRSRELSYGYTF
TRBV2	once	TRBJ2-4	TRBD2	TGTGCCAGCAGTGGGACTAGCGGGAGCTGGACCAAAAACATTCAGTACTTC	CASSGTSGSWTKNIQYF
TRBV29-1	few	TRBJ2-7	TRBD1	TGCAGCGTTGAGCCTAGGACAGGGTTCTACGAGCAGTACTTC	CSVEPRTGFYEQYF
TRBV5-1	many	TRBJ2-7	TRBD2	TGCGCCAGCAGCTTGGCGGCTAGCGGACCCTACGAGCAGTACTTC	CASSLAASGPYEQYF
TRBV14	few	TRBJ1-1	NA	TGTGCCAGCAGCCAGACTCAGGGTAAGGCTGAAGCTTTCTTT	CASSQTQGKAEAFF
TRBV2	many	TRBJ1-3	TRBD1	TGTGCCAGCAGCCCAGGGGGAGTGTCTGGAAACACCATATATTTT	CASSPGGVSGNTIYF
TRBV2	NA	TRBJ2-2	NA	TGTGCCAGCAGCATCACTCGCGGGGCGGCGAACACCGGGGAGCTGTTTTTT	CASSITRGAANTGELFF
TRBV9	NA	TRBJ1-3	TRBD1	TGTGCCAGCAGCGCACTCTCCGGGACAGGGCCTGGAAACACCATATATTTT	CASSALSGTGPGNTIYF
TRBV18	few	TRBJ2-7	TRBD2	TGTGCCAGCTCACCAACTACTAGCGGGAGTTACGAGCAGTACTTC	CASSPTTSGSYEQYF
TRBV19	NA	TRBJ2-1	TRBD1	TGTGCCAGTAGTGGCGACAGGGAGCTCCCAATCGAGCAGTTCTTC	CASSGDRELPIEQFF
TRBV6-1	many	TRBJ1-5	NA	TGTGCCAGCAGTCCCCGACAGTTTGGGCAGCCCCAGCATTTT	CASSPRQFGQPQHF
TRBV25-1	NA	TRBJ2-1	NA	TGTGCCAGCAGTGCAAAACTAGCCGGTGCTGGGATGGATGAGCAGTTCTTC	CASSAKLAGAGMDEQFF
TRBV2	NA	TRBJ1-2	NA	TGTGCCAGCAGTGAATTACCGGGGGACTATGGCTACACCTTC	CASSELPGDYGYTF
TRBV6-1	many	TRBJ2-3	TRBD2	TGTGCCAGTTTTAAAGCGGGAGCAGATACGCAGTATTTT	CASFKAGADTQYF
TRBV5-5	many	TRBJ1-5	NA	TGTGCCAGCAGCCAGACAGATTATAGCAATCAGCCCCAGCATTTT	CASSQTDYSNQPQHF
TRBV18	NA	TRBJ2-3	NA	TGTGCCAGCTCACCAGCCCTTAGCACAGATACGCAGTATTTT	CASSPALSTDTQYF
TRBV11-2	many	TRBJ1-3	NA	TGTGCCAGCAGCCTAAACAGCGGCACAGGGAGCCCTGGAAACACCATATATTTT	CASSLNSGTGSPGNTIYF
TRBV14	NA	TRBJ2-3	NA	TGTGCCAGCGCACCCAGCACAGATACGCAGTATTTT	CASAPSTDTQYF
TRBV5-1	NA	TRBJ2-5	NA	TGCGCCAGCAGCTTGGACCCAAGACAGGGAGGGTTTCAGTACTTC	CASSLDPRQGGFQYF
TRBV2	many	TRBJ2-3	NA	TGTGCCAGCAGTGAAACCGCAGATACGCAGTATTTT	CASSETADTQYF
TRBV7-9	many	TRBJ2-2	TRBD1	TGTGCCAGCAGATCTACAGGGGCCACCGGGGAGCTGTTTTTT	CASRSTGATGELFF
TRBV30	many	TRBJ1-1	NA	TGTGCCTGGAGTGTACTACGGGACAAAGGTGAAGCTTTCTTT	CAWSVLRDKGEAFF
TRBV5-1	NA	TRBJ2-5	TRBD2	TGCGCCAGCAGCTTGGCCGCGGGGGGCGGGATCCAAGAGACCCAGTACTTC	CASSLAAGGGIQETQYF
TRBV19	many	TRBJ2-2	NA	TGTGCCAGTAGTACCCAGGGAGCCGGGGAGCTGTTTTTT	CASSTQGAGELFF
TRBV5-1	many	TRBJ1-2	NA	TGCGCCAGCAGCTTAGACCAGTTCTATGGCTACACCTTC	CASSLDQFYGYTF
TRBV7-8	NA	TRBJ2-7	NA	TGTGCCAGCAGCTTAAATATACGGAGCTCCTACGAGCAGTACTTC	CASSLNIRSSYEQYF
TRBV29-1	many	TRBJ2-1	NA	TGCAGCGTTGGTCGCAATGAGCAGTTCTTC	CSVGRNEQFF
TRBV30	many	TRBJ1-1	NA	TGTGCCTGGAGACGGTTGAACACTGAAGCTTTCTTT	CAWRRLNTEAFF
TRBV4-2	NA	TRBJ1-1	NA	TGTGCCAGCAGCCAAGTAGGACAGTGGGTTAATGAAGCTTTCTTT	CASSQVGQWVNEAFF
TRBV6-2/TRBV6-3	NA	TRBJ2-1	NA	TGTGCCAGCTTAGAAAGGGTAGGGAAGGCCACGCATGAGCAGTTCTTC	CASLERVGKATHEQFF
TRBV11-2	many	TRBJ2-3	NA	TGTGCCAGCAGCCAAACCCAACTCGGGGTCGGCGTGAGCACAGATACGCAGTATTTT	CASSQTQLGVGVSTDTQYF
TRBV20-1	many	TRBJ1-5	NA	TGCAGTGCTAGTCCCCGGGACGCCTACCTGGGGAGCAATCAGCCCCAGCATTTT	CSASPRDAYLGSNQPQHF
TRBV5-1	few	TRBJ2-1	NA	TGCGCCAGCAGCTTGGTGGACTCGCCCAATGAGCAGTTCTTC	CASSLVDSPNEQFF
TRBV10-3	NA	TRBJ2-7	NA	TGTGCCATCGGGGCTAGCGCCTCCTACGAGCAGTACTTC	CAIGASASYEQYF
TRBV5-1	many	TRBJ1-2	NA	TGCGCCAGCAGCTTGGTACCCGGGACGGTCTATGGCTACACCTTC	CASSLVPGTVYGYTF
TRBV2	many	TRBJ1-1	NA	TGTGCCAGCAGTGAGGCCGTAGGTACTGAAGCTTTCTTT	CASSEAVGTEAFF
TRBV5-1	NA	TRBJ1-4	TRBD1	TGCGCCAGCAGCTCGGGAGACAGGGGGGGCGATGAAAAACTGTTTTTT	CASSSGDRGGDEKLFF
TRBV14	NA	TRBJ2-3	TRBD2	TGTGCCAGCAGTCGAGGACTAGCGGGAGTGTGGAGAGATACGCAGTATTTT	CASSRGLAGVWRDTQYF
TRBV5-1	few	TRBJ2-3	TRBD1	TGCGCCAGCAGCTTGGTAGGACAGGGGTCAGGCACAGATACGCAGTATTTT	CASSLVGQGSGTDTQYF
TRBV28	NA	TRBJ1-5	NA	TGTGCCAGCAGTGGGGGGGGGTCAGGTCAGCCCCAGCATTTT	CASSGGGSGQPQHF
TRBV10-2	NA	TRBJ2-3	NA	TGCGCCAGCAGTGAGGAAAGGGTGACGCAGTATTTT	CASSEERVTQYF
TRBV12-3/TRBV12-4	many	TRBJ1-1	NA	TGTGCCAGCAGTCCGGGGATCGAGGTGGCTGAAGCTTTCTTT	CASSPGIEVAEAFF
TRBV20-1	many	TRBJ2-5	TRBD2	TGCAGTGCTCACCTTAGCGGGAGCGCAGAGACCCAGTACTTC	CSAHLSGSAETQYF
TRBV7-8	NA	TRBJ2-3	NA	TGTGCCAGCAGCTTAGGGACAGCCGAAGATACAGATACGCAGTATTTT	CASSLGTAEDTDTQYF
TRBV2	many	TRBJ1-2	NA	TGTGCCAGCAGCCTCAGGGGTCGTGACTATGGCTACACCTTC	CASSLRGRDYGYTF
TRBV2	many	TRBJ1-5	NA	TGTGCCAGCAGCCGGGGACGGAACAATCAGCCCCAGCATTTT	CASSRGRNNQPQHF
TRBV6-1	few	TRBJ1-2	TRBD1	TGTGCCAGCAGTGCCCAGAAGGGGGCCGGCTATGGCTACACCTTC	CASSAQKGAGYGYTF
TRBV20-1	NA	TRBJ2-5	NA	TGCAGTGCTAGCCCCGGGACCCCCGGGACCCAGTACTTC	CSASPGTPGTQYF
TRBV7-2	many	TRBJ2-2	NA	TGTGCCAGCAGCTCCTGGACTACCGGGGAGCTGTTTTTT	CASSSWTTGELFF
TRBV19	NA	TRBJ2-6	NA	TGTGCCAGTAGTATGCGCTCATCTGGGGCCAACGTCCTGACTTTC	CASSMRSSGANVLTF
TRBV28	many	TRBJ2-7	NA	TGTGCCAGCAGTCCCTGGCAGGCCGGGGGCTACGAGCAGTACTTC	CASSPWQAGGYEQYF
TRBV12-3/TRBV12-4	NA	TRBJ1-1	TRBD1	TGTGCCAGCAGTTTTGAGGGGGCGGGCACTGAAGCTTTCTTT	CASSFEGAGTEAFF
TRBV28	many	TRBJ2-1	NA	TGTGCCACTGGGGGAGAGATTGAGCAGTTCTTC	CATGGEIEQFF
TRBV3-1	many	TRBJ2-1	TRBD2	TGTGCCAGCAGCCAAGTGACTAGCGGGTGGGACAATGAGCAGTTCTTC	CASSQVTSGWDNEQFF
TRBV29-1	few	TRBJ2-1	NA	TGCAGCGTTGTTTCAGGGAACACGGACAATGAGCAGTTCTTC	CSVVSGNTDNEQFF